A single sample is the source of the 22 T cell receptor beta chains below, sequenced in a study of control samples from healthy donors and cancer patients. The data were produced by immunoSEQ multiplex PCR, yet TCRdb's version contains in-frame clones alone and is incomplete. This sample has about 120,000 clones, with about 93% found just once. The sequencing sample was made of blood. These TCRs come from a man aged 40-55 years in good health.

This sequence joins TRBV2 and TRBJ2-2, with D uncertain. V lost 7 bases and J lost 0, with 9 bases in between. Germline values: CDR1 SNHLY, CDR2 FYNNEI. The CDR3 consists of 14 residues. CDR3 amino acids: CASNPQTNTGELFF. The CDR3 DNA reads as TGTGCCAGCAATCCCCAAACGAACACCGGGGAGCTGTTTTTT.

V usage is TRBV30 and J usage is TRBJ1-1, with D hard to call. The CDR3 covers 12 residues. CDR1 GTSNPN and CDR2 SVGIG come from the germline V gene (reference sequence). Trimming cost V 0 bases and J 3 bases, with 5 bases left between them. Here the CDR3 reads CAWSVSDTEAFF. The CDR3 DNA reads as TGTGCCTGGAGTGTTTCGGACACTGAAGCTTTCTTT.

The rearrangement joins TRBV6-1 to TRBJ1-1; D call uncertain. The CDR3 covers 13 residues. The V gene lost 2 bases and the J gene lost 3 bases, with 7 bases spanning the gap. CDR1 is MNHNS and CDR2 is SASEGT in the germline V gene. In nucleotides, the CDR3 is TGTGCCAGCAGTGAATACAGATACACTGAAGCTTTCTTT. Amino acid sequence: CASSEYRYTEAFF.

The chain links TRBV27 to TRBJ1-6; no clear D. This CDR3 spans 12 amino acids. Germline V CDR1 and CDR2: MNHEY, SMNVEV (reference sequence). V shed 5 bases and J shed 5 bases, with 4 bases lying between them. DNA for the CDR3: TGTGCCAGCAGTCTAAATAATTCACCCCTCCACTTT. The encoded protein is CASSLNNSPLHF.

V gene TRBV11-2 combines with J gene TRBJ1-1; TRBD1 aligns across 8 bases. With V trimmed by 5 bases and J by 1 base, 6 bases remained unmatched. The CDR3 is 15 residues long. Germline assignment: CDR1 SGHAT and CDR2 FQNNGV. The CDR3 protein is CASSGPGGRNTEAFF. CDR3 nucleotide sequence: TGTGCCAGCAGCGGGCCAGGGGGCCGGAACACTGAAGCTTTCTTT.

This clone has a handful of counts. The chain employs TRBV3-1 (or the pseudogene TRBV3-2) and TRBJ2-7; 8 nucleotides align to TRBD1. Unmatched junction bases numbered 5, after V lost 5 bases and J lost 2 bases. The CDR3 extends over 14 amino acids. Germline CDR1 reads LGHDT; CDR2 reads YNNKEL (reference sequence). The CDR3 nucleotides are TGTGCCAGCAGCGAAGGGACAGGCCCCTACGAGCAGTACTTC. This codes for CASSEGTGPYEQYF.

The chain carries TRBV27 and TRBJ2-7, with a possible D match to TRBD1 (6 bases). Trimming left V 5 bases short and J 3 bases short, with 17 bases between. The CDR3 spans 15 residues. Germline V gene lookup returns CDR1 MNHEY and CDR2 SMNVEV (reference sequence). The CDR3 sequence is CASSRAWTVGYEQYF. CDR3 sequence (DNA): TGTGCCAGCAGTCGAGCTTGGACAGTCGGCTACGAGCAGTACTTC.

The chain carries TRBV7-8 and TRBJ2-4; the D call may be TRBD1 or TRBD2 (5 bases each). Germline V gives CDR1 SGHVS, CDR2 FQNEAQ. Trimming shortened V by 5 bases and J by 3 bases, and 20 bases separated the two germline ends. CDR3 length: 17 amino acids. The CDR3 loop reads CASSVVVEGWRKNIQYF. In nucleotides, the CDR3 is TGTGCCAGCAGCGTTGTGGTAGAGGGGTGGCGCAAAAACATTCAGTACTTC. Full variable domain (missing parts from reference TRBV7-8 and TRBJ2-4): GAGVSQSPRYKVAKRGQDVALRCDPISGHVSLFWYQQALGQGPEFLTYFQNEAQLDKSGLPSDRFFAERPEGSVSTLKIQRTQQEDSAVYLCASSVVVEGWRKNIQYFGAGTRLSVL.

Written as DNA, the CDR3 is TGTGCCAGCAGTAGGGACAGGAGCGGAGATACGCAGTATTTT. Amino acids: CASSRDRSGDTQYF. This chain links TRBV6-5 with TRBJ2-3; 8 bases match TRBD1. The CDR3 covers 14 residues. J gave up 5 bases and V 5 bases, and 6 bases lay outside the gene matches. In germline, CDR1 is MNHEY, CDR2 SVGAGI.

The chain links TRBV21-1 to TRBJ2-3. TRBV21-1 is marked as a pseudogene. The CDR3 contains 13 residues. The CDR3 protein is CASSPRGRDTQYF. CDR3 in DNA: TGTGCCAGCAGCCCCCGGGGCCGCGATACGCAGTATTTT.

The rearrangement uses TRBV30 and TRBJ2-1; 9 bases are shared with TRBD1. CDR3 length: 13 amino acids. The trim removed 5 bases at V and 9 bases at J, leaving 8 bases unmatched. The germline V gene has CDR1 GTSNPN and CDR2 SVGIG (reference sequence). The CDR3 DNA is TGTGCCTGGGGAGGACAGGGGAAGGTTGAGCAGTTCTTC. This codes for CAWGGQGKVEQFF.

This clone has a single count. The chain's CDR3 is CASSGPGQNTEAFF. CDR3 nucleotides: TGTGCCAGCAGTGGACCCGGCCAGAACACTGAAGCTTTCTTT. The chain couples TRBV2 to TRBJ1-1; D not resolved. CDR1 is SNHLY, CDR2 FYNNEI, per germline. Trimming shortened V by 4 bases and J by 1 base, and 10 bases separated the two germline ends. CDR3 length: 14 amino acids.

The CDR3 sequence: CSVLLVAGELFF. CDR3 nucleotide sequence: TGCAGCGTCCTACTAGTTGCCGGGGAGCTGTTTTTT. The V and J genes are TRBV29-1 and TRBJ2-2; TRBD2 might be the D (5 bases). Trimming stripped 6 bases from V and 6 bases from J, with 11 bases between. Per the germline V gene, CDR1 is SQVTM and CDR2 is ANQGSEA. The CDR3 consists of 12 residues.

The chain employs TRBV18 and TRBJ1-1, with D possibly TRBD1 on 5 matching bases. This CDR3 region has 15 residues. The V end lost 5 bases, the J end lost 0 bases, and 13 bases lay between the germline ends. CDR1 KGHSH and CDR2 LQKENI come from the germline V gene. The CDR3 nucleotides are TGTGCCAGCTCATCACAACAGGACATGAACACTGAAGCTTTCTTT. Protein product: CASSSQQDMNTEAFF.

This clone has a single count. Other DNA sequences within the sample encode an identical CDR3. The CDR3 bases are TGTGCCAGCAGTTTAGGCCGGGCCTACGAGCAGTACTTC. Translation: CASSLGRAYEQYF. The chain links TRBV27 to TRBJ2-7, with D unresolved. Germline V gene lookup returns CDR1 MNHEY and CDR2 SMNVEV (reference sequence). This CDR3 region has 13 residues. The V end lost 2 bases, the J end lost 2 bases, and 7 bases lay between the germline ends.

The DNA of the CDR3 is TGTGCCAGCAGCCCCGGGACTCTGTACAATGAGCAGTTCTTC. Translation: CASSPGTLYNEQFF. V usage is TRBV2 and J usage is TRBJ2-1; D is perhaps TRBD2 (6 bases). Germline V CDR1 and CDR2: SNHLY, FYNNEI. V lost 6 bases to trimming and J lost 4 bases, with 13 bases between them. The CDR3 extends over 14 amino acids.

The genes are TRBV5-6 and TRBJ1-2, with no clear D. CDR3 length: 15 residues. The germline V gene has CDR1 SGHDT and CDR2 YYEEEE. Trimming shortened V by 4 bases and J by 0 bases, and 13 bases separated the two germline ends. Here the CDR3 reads CASSPLEWANYGYTF. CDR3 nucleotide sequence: TGTGCCAGCAGCCCACTGGAATGGGCTAACTATGGCTACACCTTC. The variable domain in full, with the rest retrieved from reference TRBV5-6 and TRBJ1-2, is DAGVTQSPTHLIKTRGQQVTLRCSPKSGHDTVSWYQQALGQGPQFIFQYYEEEERQRGNFPDRFSGHQFPNYSSELNVNALLLGDSALYLCASSPLEWANYGYTFGSGTRLTVV.

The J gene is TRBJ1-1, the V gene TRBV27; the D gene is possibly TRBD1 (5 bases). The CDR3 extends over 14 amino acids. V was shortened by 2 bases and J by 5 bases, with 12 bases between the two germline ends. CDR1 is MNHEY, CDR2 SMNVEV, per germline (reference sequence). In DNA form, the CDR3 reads TGTGCCAGCAGTTTACAGGGCTCGGGTACTGAAGCTTTCTTT. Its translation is CASSLQGSGTEAFF.

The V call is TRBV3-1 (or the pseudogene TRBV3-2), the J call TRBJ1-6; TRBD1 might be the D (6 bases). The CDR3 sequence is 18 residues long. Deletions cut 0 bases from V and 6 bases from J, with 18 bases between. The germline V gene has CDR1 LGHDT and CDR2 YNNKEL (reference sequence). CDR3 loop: CASSQDMGRGLLNSPLHF. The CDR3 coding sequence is TGTGCCAGCAGCCAAGATATGGGTCGGGGGCTCCTTAATTCACCCCTCCACTTT.

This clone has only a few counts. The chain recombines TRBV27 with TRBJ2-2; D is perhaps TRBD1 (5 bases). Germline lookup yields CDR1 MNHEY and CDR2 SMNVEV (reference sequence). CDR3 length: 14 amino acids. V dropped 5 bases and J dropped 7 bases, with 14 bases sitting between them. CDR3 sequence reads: CASSPTQAGGELFF. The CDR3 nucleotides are TGTGCCAGCAGTCCAACACAGGCAGGCGGGGAGCTGTTTTTT.

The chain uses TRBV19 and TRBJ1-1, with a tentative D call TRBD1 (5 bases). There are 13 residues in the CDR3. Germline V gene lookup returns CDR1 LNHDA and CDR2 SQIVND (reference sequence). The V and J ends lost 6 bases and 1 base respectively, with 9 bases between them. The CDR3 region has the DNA TGTGCCAGTAGAGTGGACACGAACACTGAAGCTTTCTTT. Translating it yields CASRVDTNTEAFF. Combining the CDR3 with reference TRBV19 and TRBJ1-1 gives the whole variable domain DGGITQSPKYLFRKEGQNVTLSCEQNLNHDAMYWYRQDPGQGLRLIYYSQIVNDFQKGDIAEGYSVSREKKESFPLTVTSAQKNPTAFYLCASRVDTNTEAFFGQGTRLTVV.

The CDR3: CASSELQGTGELFF. The CDR3, as DNA: TGTGCCAGCAGTGAATTGCAGGGGACCGGGGAGCTGTTTTTT. J is TRBJ2-2 and V is TRBV25-1; D may be TRBD1 (6 bases). The germline V and J ends were trimmed by 1 base and 5 bases, with 8 bases remaining between them. The V gene's germline CDR1 is MGHDK and CDR2 SYGVNS. This CDR3 region has 14 residues.